This T cell receptor beta chain was sequenced for a study of CD8 T cells in ankylosing spondylitis. In the case of this clonotype: Its cognate antigen is unknown.

This CDR3 contains 11 residues. The germline CDR1 and CDR2 sequences are MNHNY and SVGAGI (reference sequence). General observations from the study: In ankylosing spondylitis patients, matched synovial fluid reportedly showed significant enrichment of disease-linked clones. There was a TCR beta motif, made of fewer than 10 highly homologous variants, that appeared characteristic of ankylosing spondylitis blood. Past research had described some motif variants in reactive arthritis synovial fluid and blood.

TCR beta libraries were made by quantitative 5'-RACE with molecular barcodes. MiXCR, run by TCRdb on the 5' RACE reads, gives a single entry per CDR3 protein. In the table there are roughly 350,000 distinct CDR3 sequences, under 8.5% of which are singletons. The gene calls are TRBV6-6 and TRBJ1-1; no firm D call. This sequence originates from a male donor with ankylosing spondylitis. The sequenced sample consisted of blood, either unsorted or a sorted T cell fraction (not recorded which). The CDR3 is CGLFANTEAFF. CDR3 sequence (DNA): TGTGGTCTCTTTGCGAACACTGAAGCTTTCTTT.